This entry concerns a single T cell receptor (beta chain). Its target is not known. Mismatch with germline at one junction end may stem from a read error. Clones were sequenced by immunoSEQ multiplex PCR, and TCRdb holds only the in-frame ones, with some missing. The sample lists under 130,000 clones; roughly 87% were seen once. This CDR3 region has 17 residues. CDR1 and CDR2 (germline): SQVTM, ANQGSEA. This entry comes from a study of T cell responses to AZD1222 COVID-19 vaccine. The study, taken as a whole, reports: White British ancestry dominated among donors, who included more females, and clonal diversity was possibly underestimated. Just a handful of AZD1222 recipients tested seropositive at baseline. Close to half of all spike-specific TCRs reportedly target regions of the variants that are unmutated. Rises in breadth and depth of Spike-specific TCRs came after two AZD1222 doses.

The specimen comprised peripheral blood, sampled on day 0 of AZD1222 vaccination. The V and J genes are TRBV29-1 and TRBJ2-6, with TRBD2 identical over 8 bases. The clonotype comes from an adult in good health. The CDR3 region has the DNA TGCAGCGTCGAAGGGGCGGGGGGACAATCTGGGGCCAACGTCCTGACTTTC. Amino acid sequence: CSVEGAGGQSGANVLTF.